This TCR beta chain was captured in a study of cytomegalovirus exposure and HLA in healthy donors. General study points: Most TCRs appeared rarely, but some public TCRs recurred in many donors. In a later analysis, TCR beta V- and J-gene trimming showed a link to a missense DCLRE1C variant.

The V and J ends lost 10 bases and 0 bases respectively, with 16 bases between them. The length of the CDR3 is 15 residues. The germline CDR1 and CDR2 sequences are LNHDA and SQIVND (reference sequence). Note on this clone: Its antigen is unknown.

The PCR made use of 60 Vbeta and 13 Jbeta primers. Profiled with immunoSEQ multiplex PCR; TCRdb holds only in-frame clones, not every one. This sample carries under 200,000 clones, around 80% of them seen once, and the ten largest clones take about 0.72%. This rearrangement joins TRBV19 to TRBJ1-5; D call uncertain. The specimen was PBMCs. The TCR sequence derives from a middle-aged woman in good health and CMV-seronegative. CDR3 region: CATQSTVNSNQPQHF. The CDR3 DNA sequence: TGTGCCACCCAATCGACTGTCAATAGCAATCAGCCCCAGCATTTT.